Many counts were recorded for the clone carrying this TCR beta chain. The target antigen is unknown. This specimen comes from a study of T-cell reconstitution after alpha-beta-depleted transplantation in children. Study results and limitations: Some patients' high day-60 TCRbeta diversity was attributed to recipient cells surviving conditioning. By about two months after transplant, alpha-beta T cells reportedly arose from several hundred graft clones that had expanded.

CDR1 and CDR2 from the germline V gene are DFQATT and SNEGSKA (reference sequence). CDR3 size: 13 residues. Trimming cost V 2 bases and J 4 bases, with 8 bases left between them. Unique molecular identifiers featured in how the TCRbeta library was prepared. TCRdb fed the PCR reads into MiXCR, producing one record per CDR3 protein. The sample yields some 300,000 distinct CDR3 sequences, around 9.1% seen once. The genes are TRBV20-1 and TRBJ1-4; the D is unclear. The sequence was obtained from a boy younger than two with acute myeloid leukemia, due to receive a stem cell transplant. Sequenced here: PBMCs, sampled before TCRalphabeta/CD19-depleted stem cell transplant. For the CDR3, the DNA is TGCAGTGCTAGAAGAGGGAGTAATGAAAAACTGTTTTTT. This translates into CSARRGSNEKLFF.